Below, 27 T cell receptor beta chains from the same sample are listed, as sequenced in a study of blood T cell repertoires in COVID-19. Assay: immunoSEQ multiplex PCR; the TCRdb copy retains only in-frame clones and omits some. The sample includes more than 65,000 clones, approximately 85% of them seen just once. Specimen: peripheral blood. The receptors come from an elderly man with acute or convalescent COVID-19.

The CDR3: CASSLEGASSGYTF. Written as DNA, the CDR3 is TGTGCCAGCAGCTTAGAGGGAGCCTCGTCGGGCTACACCTTC. The chain combines TRBV7-2 with TRBJ1-2; D is unclear. CDR3 size: 14 residues. V gave up 1 base and J gave up 8 bases, with 14 bases separating them. CDR1 and CDR2 (germline): SGHTA, FQGNSA. The whole variable domain, remainder taken from reference TRBV7-2 and TRBJ1-2, is GAGVSQSPSNKVTEKGKDVELRCDPISGHTALYWYRQSLGQGLEFLIYFQGNSAPDKSGLPSDRFSAERTGGSVSTLTIQRTQQEDSAVYLCASSLEGASSGYTFGSGTRLTVV.

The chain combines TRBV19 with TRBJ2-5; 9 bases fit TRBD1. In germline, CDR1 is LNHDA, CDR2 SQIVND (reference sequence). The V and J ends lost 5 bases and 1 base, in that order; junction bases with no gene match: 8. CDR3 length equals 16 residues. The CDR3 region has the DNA TGTGCCAGTAGTCCTTCGACAGGGGGGTTCCAAGAGACCCAGTACTTC. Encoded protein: CASSPSTGGFQETQYF.

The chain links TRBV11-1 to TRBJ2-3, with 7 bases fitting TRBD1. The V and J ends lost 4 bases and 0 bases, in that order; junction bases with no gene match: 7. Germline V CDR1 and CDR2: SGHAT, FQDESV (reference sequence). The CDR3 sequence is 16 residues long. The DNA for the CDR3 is TGTGCCAGCAGCTCCCGGGACAGATCTAGCACAGATACGCAGTATTTT. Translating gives CASSSRDRSSTDTQYF.

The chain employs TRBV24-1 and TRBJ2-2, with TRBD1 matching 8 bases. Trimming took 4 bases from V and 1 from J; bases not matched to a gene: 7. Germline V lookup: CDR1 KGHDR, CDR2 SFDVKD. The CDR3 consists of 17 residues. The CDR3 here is CATSDLTGAGNTGELFF. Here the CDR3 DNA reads TGTGCCACCAGTGACCTGACAGGGGCGGGGAACACCGGGGAGCTGTTTTTT.

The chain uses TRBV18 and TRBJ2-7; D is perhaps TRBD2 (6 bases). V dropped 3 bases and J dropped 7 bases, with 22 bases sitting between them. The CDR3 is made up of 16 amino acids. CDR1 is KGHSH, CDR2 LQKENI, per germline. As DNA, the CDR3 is TGTGCCAGCTCACCCGAAGCAGGGACTGGGACTGGGGAGCAGTACTTC. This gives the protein CASSPEAGTGTGEQYF.

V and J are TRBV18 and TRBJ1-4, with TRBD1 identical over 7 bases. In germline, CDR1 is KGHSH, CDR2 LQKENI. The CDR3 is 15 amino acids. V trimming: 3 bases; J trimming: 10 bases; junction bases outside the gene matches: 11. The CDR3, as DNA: TGTGCCAGCTCACCCTCCACAGGGGCGATGGTAAAACTGTTTTTT. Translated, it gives CASSPSTGAMVKLFF.

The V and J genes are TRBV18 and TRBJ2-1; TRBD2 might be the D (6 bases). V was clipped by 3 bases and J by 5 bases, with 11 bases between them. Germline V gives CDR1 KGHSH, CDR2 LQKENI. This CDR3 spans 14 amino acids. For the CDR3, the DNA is TGTGCCAGCTCACCTGGACTAATAGACAATGAGCAGTTCTTC. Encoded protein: CASSPGLIDNEQFF.

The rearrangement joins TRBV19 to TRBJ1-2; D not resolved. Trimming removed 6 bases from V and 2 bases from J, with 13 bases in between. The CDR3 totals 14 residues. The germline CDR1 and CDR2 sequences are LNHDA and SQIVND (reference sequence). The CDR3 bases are TGTGCCAGTAGGGATGTGGGCAGAAACTATGGCTACACCTTC. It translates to CASRDVGRNYGYTF.

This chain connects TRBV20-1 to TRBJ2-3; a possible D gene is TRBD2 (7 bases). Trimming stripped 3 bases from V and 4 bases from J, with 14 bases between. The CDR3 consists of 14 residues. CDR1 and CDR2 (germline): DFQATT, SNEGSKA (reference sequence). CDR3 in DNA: TGCAGTGCTAGTCCGGGGAGGGGGGCAGATACGCAGTATTTT. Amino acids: CSASPGRGADTQYF.

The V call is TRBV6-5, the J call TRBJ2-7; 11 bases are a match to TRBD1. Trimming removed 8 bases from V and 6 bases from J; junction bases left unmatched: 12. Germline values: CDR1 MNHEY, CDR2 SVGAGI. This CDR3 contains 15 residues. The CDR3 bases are TGTGCCAGCCGCCCTCGTTCCGGGACAGGGGGCGAGCAGTACTTC. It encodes CASRPRSGTGGEQYF.

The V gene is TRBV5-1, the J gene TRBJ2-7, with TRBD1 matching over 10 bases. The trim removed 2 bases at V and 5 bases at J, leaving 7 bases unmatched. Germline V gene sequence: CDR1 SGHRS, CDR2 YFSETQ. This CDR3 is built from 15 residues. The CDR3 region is CASSFIGQGVDEQYF. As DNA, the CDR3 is TGCGCCAGCAGCTTCATAGGACAGGGGGTCGACGAGCAGTACTTC.

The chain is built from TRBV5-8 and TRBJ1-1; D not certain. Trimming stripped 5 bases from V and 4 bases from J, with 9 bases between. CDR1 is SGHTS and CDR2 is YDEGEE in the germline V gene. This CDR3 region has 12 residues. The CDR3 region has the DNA TGTGCCAGCAGGTCTAGGAGCACTGAAGCTTTCTTT. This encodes CASRSRSTEAFF.

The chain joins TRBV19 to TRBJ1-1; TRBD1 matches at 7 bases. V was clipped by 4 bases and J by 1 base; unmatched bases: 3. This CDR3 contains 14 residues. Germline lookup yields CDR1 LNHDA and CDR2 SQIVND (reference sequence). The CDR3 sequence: CASSTGQQNTEAFF. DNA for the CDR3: TGTGCCAGTAGTACGGGACAGCAGAACACTGAAGCTTTCTTT.

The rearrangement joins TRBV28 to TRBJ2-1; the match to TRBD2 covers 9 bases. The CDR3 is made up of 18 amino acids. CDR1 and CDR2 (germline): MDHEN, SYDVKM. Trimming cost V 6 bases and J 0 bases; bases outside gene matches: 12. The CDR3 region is CASSTPLAGKSSYNEQFF. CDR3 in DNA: TGTGCCAGCAGCACCCCCCTAGCGGGAAAGAGCTCCTACAATGAGCAGTTCTTC.

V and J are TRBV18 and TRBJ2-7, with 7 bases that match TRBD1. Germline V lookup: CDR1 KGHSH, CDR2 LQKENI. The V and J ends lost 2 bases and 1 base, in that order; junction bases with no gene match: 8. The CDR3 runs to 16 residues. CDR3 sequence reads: CASSPSYGRGSYEQYF. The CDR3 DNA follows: TGTGCCAGCTCACCATCATACGGCAGGGGGTCCTACGAGCAGTACTTC.

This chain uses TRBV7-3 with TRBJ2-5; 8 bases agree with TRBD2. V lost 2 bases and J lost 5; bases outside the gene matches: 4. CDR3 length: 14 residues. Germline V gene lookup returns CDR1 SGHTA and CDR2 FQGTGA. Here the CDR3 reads CASSLSGGPETQYF. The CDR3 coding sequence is TGTGCCAGCAGCTTATCGGGGGGGCCGGAGACCCAGTACTTC.

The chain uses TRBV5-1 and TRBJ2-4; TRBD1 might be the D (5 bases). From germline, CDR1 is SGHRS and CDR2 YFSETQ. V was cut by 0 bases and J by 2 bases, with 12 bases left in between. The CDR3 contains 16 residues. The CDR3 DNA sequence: TGCGCCAGCAGCTTGGACAGGATTCCCACCAAAAACATTCAGTACTTC. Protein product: CASSLDRIPTKNIQYF.

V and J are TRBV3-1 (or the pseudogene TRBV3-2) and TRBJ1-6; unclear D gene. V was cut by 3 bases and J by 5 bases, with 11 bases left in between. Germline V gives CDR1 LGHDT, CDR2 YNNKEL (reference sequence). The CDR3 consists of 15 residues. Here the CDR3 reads CASSQGAVDNSPLHF. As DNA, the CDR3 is TGTGCCAGCAGCCAGGGAGCGGTTGATAATTCACCCCTCCACTTT.

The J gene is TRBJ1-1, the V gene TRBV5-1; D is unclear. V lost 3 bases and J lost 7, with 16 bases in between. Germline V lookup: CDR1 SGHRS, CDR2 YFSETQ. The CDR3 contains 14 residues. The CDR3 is CASSYVGGTGEAFF. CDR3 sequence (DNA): TGCGCCAGCAGCTATGTAGGCGGTACGGGTGAAGCTTTCTTT.

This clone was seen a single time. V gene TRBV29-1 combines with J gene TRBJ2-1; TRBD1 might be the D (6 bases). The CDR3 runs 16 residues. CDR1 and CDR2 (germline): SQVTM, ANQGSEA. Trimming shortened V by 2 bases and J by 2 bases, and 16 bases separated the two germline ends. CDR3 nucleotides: TGCAGCGTTGAACCAACAGGGATATACACCTACAATGAGCAGTTCTTC. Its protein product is CSVEPTGIYTYNEQFF.

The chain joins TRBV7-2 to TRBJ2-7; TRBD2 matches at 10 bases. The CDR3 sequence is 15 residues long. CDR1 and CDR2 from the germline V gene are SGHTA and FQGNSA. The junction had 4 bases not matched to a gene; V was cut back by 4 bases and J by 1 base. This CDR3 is CASSSGLASSYEQYF. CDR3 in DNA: TGTGCCAGCAGCTCGGGACTAGCGTCGTCCTACGAGCAGTACTTC.

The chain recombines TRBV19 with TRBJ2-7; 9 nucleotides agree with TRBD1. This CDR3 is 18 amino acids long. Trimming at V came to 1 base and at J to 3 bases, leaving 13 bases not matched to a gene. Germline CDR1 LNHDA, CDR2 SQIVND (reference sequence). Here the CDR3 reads CASSIAITTGGVHYEQYF. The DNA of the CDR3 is TGTGCCAGTAGTATAGCAATTACCACAGGGGGCGTTCACTACGAGCAGTACTTC.

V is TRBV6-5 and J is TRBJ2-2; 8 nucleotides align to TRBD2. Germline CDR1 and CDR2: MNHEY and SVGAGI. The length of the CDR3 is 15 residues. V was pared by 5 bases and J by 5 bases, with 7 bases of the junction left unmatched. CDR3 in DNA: TGTGCCAGCAGTAACCGGGGGGGCGGTACCGGGGAGCTGTTTTTT. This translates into CASSNRGGGTGELFF.

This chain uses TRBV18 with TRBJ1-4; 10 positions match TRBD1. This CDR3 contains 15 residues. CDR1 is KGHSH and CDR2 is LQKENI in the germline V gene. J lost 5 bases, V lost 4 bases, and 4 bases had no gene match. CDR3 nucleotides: TGTGCCAGCTCACTCAGACAGGGGGCAAATGAAAAACTGTTTTTT. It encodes CASSLRQGANEKLFF.

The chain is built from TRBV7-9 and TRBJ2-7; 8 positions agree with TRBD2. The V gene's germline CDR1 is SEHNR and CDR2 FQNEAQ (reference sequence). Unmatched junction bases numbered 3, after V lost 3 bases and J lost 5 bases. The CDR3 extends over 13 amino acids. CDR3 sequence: CASSFGGADEQYF. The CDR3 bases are TGTGCCAGCAGCTTCGGGGGGGCAGACGAGCAGTACTTC. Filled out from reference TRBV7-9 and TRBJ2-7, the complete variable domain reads DTGVSQNPRHKITKRGQNVTFRCDPISEHNRLYWYRQTLGQGPEFLTYFQNEAQLEKSRLLSDRFSAERPKGSFSTLEIQRTEQGDSAMYLCASSFGGADEQYFGPGTRLTVT.

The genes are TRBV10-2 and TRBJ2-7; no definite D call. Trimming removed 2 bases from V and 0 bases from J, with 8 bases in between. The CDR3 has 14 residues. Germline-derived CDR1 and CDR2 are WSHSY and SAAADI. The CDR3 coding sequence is TGCGCCAGCAGTGAGAACGGAGACTCCTACGAGCAGTACTTC. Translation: CASSENGDSYEQYF.

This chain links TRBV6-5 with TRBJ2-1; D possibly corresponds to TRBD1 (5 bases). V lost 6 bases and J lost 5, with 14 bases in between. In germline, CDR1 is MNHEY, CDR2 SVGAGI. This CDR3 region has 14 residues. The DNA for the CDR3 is TGTGCCAGCAGGGCCAGGACATGGGACAATGAGCAGTTCTTC. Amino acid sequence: CASRARTWDNEQFF.